The next 28 T cell receptor beta chains were all read from a single sample in a study of blood T cell repertoires in COVID-19. Produced via immunoSEQ multiplex PCR; TCRdb's table is partial and in-frame only. The sample holds hundreds of thousands of clones, around 84% seen once. The source material was PBMCs or T cells enriched from blood (not recorded which). These receptors were collected from a man aged 40-50 years who had been exposed to COVID-19.

J is TRBJ2-3 and V is TRBV3-1 (or the pseudogene TRBV3-2); D is possibly TRBD2 (6 bases). The CDR3 runs to 13 residues. CDR1 and CDR2 (germline): LGHDT, YNNKEL (reference sequence). Trimming pared 6 bases from V and 6 bases from J, leaving 13 bases between. The chain's CDR3 is CASRSQGRDTQYF. CDR3 sequence (DNA): TGTGCCAGCAGAAGCCAAGGGAGGGATACGCAGTATTTT.

This rearrangement joins TRBV18 to TRBJ2-5; TRBD1 might be the D (6 bases). V shed 2 bases and J shed 3 bases, with 25 bases lying between them. CDR3 length equals 19 residues. Germline CDR1 reads KGHSH; CDR2 reads LQKENI. The CDR3 protein is CASSPSLRPGTRGEETQYF. The CDR3, as DNA: TGTGCCAGCTCACCAAGCCTTCGGCCGGGGACAAGGGGCGAAGAGACCCAGTACTTC.

The chain links TRBV5-8 to TRBJ2-3, with 10 bases fitting TRBD1. Looked up from germline, CDR1 is SGHTS and CDR2 is YDEGEE. The V and J ends lost 4 bases and 6 bases, in that order; junction bases with no gene match: 5. The CDR3 consists of 14 residues. The CDR3: CASSVAGQGDTQYF. Written as DNA, the CDR3 is TGTGCCAGCAGCGTAGCGGGACAGGGGGATACGCAGTATTTT.

This clone appeared a single time. V usage is TRBV10-3 and J usage is TRBJ2-1; 7 nucleotides line up with TRBD2. CDR1 is ENHRY and CDR2 is SYGVKD in the germline V gene. This CDR3 has 14 residues. J gave up 8 bases and V 3 bases, and 7 bases lay outside the gene matches. The CDR3 spells CAISDYGGRYEQFF. CDR3 bases: TGTGCCATCAGTGACTATGGCGGGAGATATGAGCAGTTCTTC.

The chain combines TRBV28 with TRBJ2-5; 8 nucleotides align to TRBD2. The CDR3 extends over 13 amino acids. Germline trimming cut 6 bases from V and 5 bases from J; bases unmatched to any gene: 5. Germline V lookup: CDR1 MDHEN, CDR2 SYDVKM. CDR3 nucleotides: TGTGCCAGCAGAATGGGACTAGGGGAGACCCAGTACTTC. This codes for CASRMGLGETQYF.

The chain recombines TRBV19 with TRBJ2-7, with 10 bases that match TRBD2. The CDR3 has 15 amino acids. Germline trimming cut 3 bases from V and 1 base from J; bases unmatched to any gene: 3. The germline V gene has CDR1 LNHDA and CDR2 SQIVND (reference sequence). The CDR3 DNA follows: TGTGCCAGTAGTATCGCGGGACTAGCGTCCTACGAGCAGTACTTC. Translating gives CASSIAGLASYEQYF.

The chain uses TRBV29-1 and TRBJ2-2; 8 nucleotides match TRBD2. Per the germline V gene, CDR1 is SQVTM and CDR2 is ANQGSEA. There are 14 residues in the CDR3. The V and J ends lost 7 bases and 4 bases, in that order; junction bases with no gene match: 8. The CDR3 coding sequence is TGCAGCGCCCTGGGACTAGTAATCACCGGGGAGCTGTTTTTT. Protein: CSALGLVITGELFF.

This CDR3 reads CASSLFGDQPQHF. DNA of the CDR3: TGTGCCAGTAGTCTATTCGGGGATCAGCCCCAGCATTTT. J is TRBJ1-5 and V is TRBV19; no reliable D call. The germline V gene has CDR1 LNHDA and CDR2 SQIVND (reference sequence). V was shortened by 5 bases and J by 5 bases, with 10 bases between the two germline ends. The CDR3 length is 13 residues. The variable domain in full, with the rest retrieved from reference TRBV19 and TRBJ1-5, is DGGITQSPKYLFRKEGQNVTLSCEQNLNHDAMYWYRQDPGQGLRLIYYSQIVNDFQKGDIAEGYSVSREKKESFPLTVTSAQKNPTAFYLCASSLFGDQPQHFGDGTRLSIL.

This clone was observed a single time. This chain links TRBV3-1 (or the pseudogene TRBV3-2) with TRBJ1-1; D might be TRBD1 (5 bases). V was trimmed by 7 bases and J by 4 bases, leaving 13 bases between them. The CDR3 is made up of 13 amino acids. Germline V gene lookup returns CDR1 LGHDT and CDR2 YNNKEL (reference sequence). CDR3 sequence (DNA): TGTGCCAGCACCAATGGGGGGGGCACTGAAGCTTTCTTT. It encodes CASTNGGGTEAFF.

CDR3 sequence: CASKRGEPTHPNEQFF. Here the CDR3 DNA reads TGTGCCAGCAAGAGAGGAGAGCCAACACACCCGAATGAGCAGTTCTTC. J is TRBJ2-1 and V is TRBV7-6; D uncertain. The CDR3 has 16 amino acids. V dropped 7 bases and J dropped 7 bases, with 23 bases sitting between them. Per the germline V gene, CDR1 is SGHVS and CDR2 is FNYEAQ. The full variable domain, its missing parts supplied by reference TRBV7-6 and TRBJ2-1, is GAGVSQSPRYKVTKRGQDVALRCDPISGHVSLYWYRQALGQGPEFLTYFNYEAQQDKSGLPNDRFSAERPEGSISTLTIQRTEQRDSAMYRCASKRGEPTHPNEQFFGPGTRLTVL.

J is TRBJ1-5 and V is TRBV2; maybe TRBD1 (5 bases). Trimming stripped 8 bases from V and 4 bases from J, with 12 bases between. Germline V gene lookup returns CDR1 SNHLY and CDR2 FYNNEI. The CDR3 totals 13 residues. CDR3 in DNA: TGTGCCAGCGGGGGGGGTGGTAATCAGCCCCAGCATTTT. It yields the protein CASGGGGNQPQHF.

V usage is TRBV30 and J usage is TRBJ2-1; 8 bases agree with TRBD2. V lost 5 bases to trimming and J lost 4 bases; unmatched junction nucleotides: 7. Germline-derived CDR1 and CDR2 are GTSNPN and SVGIG (reference sequence). The CDR3 totals 14 residues. CDR3 DNA: TGTGCCTGGGGACTAGCAATCGTGTACAATGAGCAGTTCTTC. Protein product: CAWGLAIVYNEQFF.

This clone appeared a single time. This chain links TRBV2 with TRBJ2-7; 9 positions agree with TRBD2. The CDR3 is made up of 18 amino acids. J lost 5 bases, V lost 4 bases, and 18 bases had no gene match. Germline assignment: CDR1 SNHLY and CDR2 FYNNEI. CDR3 bases: TGTGCCAGCAGTGGGAACATAGCGGGAGCTTCCCCGGGGGACGAGCAGTACTTC. Translating it yields CASSGNIAGASPGDEQYF.

This sequence joins TRBV3-1 (or the pseudogene TRBV3-2) and TRBJ2-7; 8 bases map to TRBD2. The CDR3 contains 17 residues. The junction had 22 bases not matched to a gene; V was cut back by 4 bases and J by 11 bases. Looked up from germline, CDR1 is LGHDT and CDR2 is YNNKEL (reference sequence). The CDR3 protein is CASSLGSASGRGSVEYF. In nucleotides, the CDR3 is TGTGCCAGCAGCCTCGGGAGCGCGAGCGGGAGAGGTTCAGTGGAGTACTTC.

The chain employs TRBV18 and TRBJ1-1; D not certain. The germline V gene encodes CDR1 KGHSH and CDR2 LQKENI. This CDR3 is built from 13 residues. Trimming shortened V by 0 bases and J by 4 bases, and 6 bases separated the two germline ends. The CDR3 coding sequence is TGTGCCAGCTCACCACCCCAGGTCACTGAAGCTTTCTTT. This sequence encodes CASSPPQVTEAFF.

The chain employs TRBV2 and TRBJ2-1, with TRBD1 matching over 9 bases. The V gene's germline CDR1 is SNHLY and CDR2 FYNNEI. There are 13 residues in the CDR3. V lost 6 bases, J lost 8 bases, and 5 bases stayed unmatched. CDR3 in DNA: TGTGCCAGCAGCCAGGACAGGGGCGATGAGCAGTTCTTC. Its protein product is CASSQDRGDEQFF.

V is TRBV19 and J is TRBJ2-7; no clear D gene. Trimming took off 5 bases at V and 4 bases at J, with 12 bases between the two ends. Germline-derived CDR1 and CDR2 are LNHDA and SQIVND (reference sequence). CDR3 length: 13 amino acids. Here the CDR3 DNA reads TGTGCCAGTAGTGCCCAGGCCGCTTACGAGCAGTACTTC. Translation: CASSAQAAYEQYF.

V is TRBV29-1 and J is TRBJ2-5; TRBD1 aligns across 7 bases. Germline assignment: CDR1 SQVTM and CDR2 ANQGSEA. This CDR3 has 14 amino acids. J gave up 7 bases and V 5 bases, and 13 bases lay outside the gene matches. The chain's CDR3 is CSVSSNTGAGTQYF. Written as DNA, the CDR3 is TGCAGCGTTTCTTCGAATACAGGGGCAGGGACCCAGTACTTC.

The rearrangement uses TRBV27 and TRBJ2-7; 10 bases match TRBD2. Trimming removed 0 bases from V and 5 bases from J; junction bases left unmatched: 4. Germline-derived CDR1 and CDR2 are MNHEY and SMNVEV (reference sequence). CDR3 length: 15 residues. CDR3 protein: CASSLSSGRVHEQYF. The CDR3 DNA is TGTGCCAGCAGTTTATCAAGCGGGAGGGTCCACGAGCAGTACTTC.

The chain carries TRBV7-9 and TRBJ2-7, with D perhaps TRBD1 (6 bases). Germline lookup yields CDR1 SEHNR and CDR2 FQNEAQ (reference sequence). V lost 7 bases, J lost 6 bases, and 28 bases lay in between. CDR3 length equals 17 residues. The CDR3 nucleotides are TGTGCCAGCACCAATCTAAACCCTAAAACAGGGCAATCCGAGCAGTACTTC. Its translation is CASTNLNPKTGQSEQYF.

V usage is TRBV27 and J usage is TRBJ2-5; D unclear. Trimming removed 2 bases from V and 5 bases from J, with 21 bases in between. The CDR3 has 17 amino acids. Per the germline V gene, CDR1 is MNHEY and CDR2 is SMNVEV (reference sequence). The CDR3 DNA follows: TGTGCCAGCAGTTTAAGGCTCGGCTCTCGGGTTCAGGAGACCCAGTACTTC. Translating it yields CASSLRLGSRVQETQYF.

The CDR3 sequence is CASSLAQETQYF. Written as DNA, the CDR3 is TGTGCCAGCAGCTTGGCTCAAGAGACCCAGTACTTC. The chain employs TRBV5-4 and TRBJ2-5; D gene ambiguous. This CDR3 region has 12 residues. Between the trimmed V and J ends, which lost 0 bases and 2 bases, there was a span of 2 bases. Looked up from germline, CDR1 is SGHNT and CDR2 is YYREEE (reference sequence).

The chain recombines TRBV4-1 with TRBJ2-1, with a possible D match to TRBD1 (6 bases). CDR1 and CDR2 (germline): MGHRA, YSYEKL. The CDR3 runs to 16 residues. The V gene lost 4 bases and the J gene lost 3 bases, with 16 bases spanning the gap. The CDR3 DNA reads as TGCGCCAGCAGCCCCCCAAGCCAGGGACACTACAATGAGCAGTTCTTC. This codes for CASSPPSQGHYNEQFF.

The chain has TRBV7-9 and TRBJ1-2, with D perhaps matching TRBD1 (6 bases). In germline, CDR1 is SEHNR, CDR2 FQNEAQ (reference sequence). The CDR3 runs 15 residues. Between the trimmed V and J ends, which lost 7 bases and 5 bases, there was a span of 20 bases. The CDR3 sequence: CASTTGRGASYGYTF. Here the CDR3 DNA reads TGTGCCAGCACCACGGGGCGGGGGGCTTCATATGGCTACACCTTC.

A note on this clone: The junction departs from the called germline gene at one end, perhaps through a read error. The chain recombines TRBV7-7 with TRBJ2-1, with 8 bases that match TRBD2. The CDR3 is 17 residues long. Germline V lookup: CDR1 SSHAT, CDR2 FNYEAQ (reference sequence). This CDR3 reads CASSLGTGLATYNEQFF. The CDR3 nucleotides read TGTGCTAGCAGCTTAGGGACTGGACTAGCCACCTACAATGAGCAGTTCTTC.

The CDR3 is CASSFNVREFF. Here the CDR3 DNA reads TGTGCCAGCAGTTTCAACGTTCGCGAGTTCTTC. The V call is TRBV12-3 or TRBV12-4, the J call TRBJ2-1; D is uncertain. This CDR3 spans 11 amino acids. V lost 3 bases to trimming and J lost 14 bases, with 11 bases between them.

This sequence joins TRBV6-6 and TRBJ1-5; tentative D call: TRBD1 (5 bases). From germline, CDR1 is MNHNY and CDR2 SVGAGI (reference sequence). V gave up 2 bases and J gave up 6 bases, with 14 bases separating them. The CDR3 loop spans 15 amino acids. The CDR3 is CASSYGVRDLQPQHF. The CDR3 coding sequence is TGTGCCAGCAGTTACGGGGTCAGGGATCTTCAGCCCCAGCATTTT.

This clone was observed many times. The chain combines TRBV18 with TRBJ1-5; no firm D call. The CDR3 runs 16 residues. Germline values: CDR1 KGHSH, CDR2 LQKENI. V shed 3 bases and J shed 3 bases, with 15 bases lying between them. CDR3 loop: CASSPGTNRYNQPQHF. In DNA, the CDR3 is TGTGCCAGCTCACCCGGTACGAACAGATACAATCAGCCCCAGCATTTT.